The clone carrying this T cell receptor (beta chain) was recorded at least ten times. Its specificity is not known. The data were taken from a study of HIV-infected children after antiretroviral therapy interruption. In the study overall: EBV and CMV exposure was recorded in most children. In continuous treatment, analyzed samples were from weeks 0, 48 and 150. General study points: Shared-triplet CDR3 clusters increased after interruption in three patients.

A 3' RACE protocol on RNA, with unique molecular identifiers, produced the TCR library. TCRdb processed the 3' RACE reads anew with MiXCR; each CDR3 protein has one entry. The sample consists of several thousand distinct CDR3 sequences, roughly 15% of them appearing once. There are 15 residues in the CDR3. Looked up from germline, CDR1 is MDHEN and CDR2 is SYDVKM. Trimming removed 2 bases at V and 1 base at J, with 8 bases between. Documented treatment: PENTA 11 planned treatment interruption arm or continuous ART arm. At least 24 weeks of at least three-drug ART, in children 2 to 15 years. The chain couples TRBV28 to TRBJ1-4; D call uncertain. The TCR was taken from a pool of human donors with HIV. The specimen comprised CD45RO+ CD8+ T cells from PBMCs, pooled from several time points, sampled from a donor given antiretroviral therapy, either interrupted or continuous. Subset specified: memory CD8+ CD45RO+ CD45RA- T cells. Written as DNA, the CDR3 is TGTGCCAGCAGTTTAAGGTACAGAACTAATGAAAAACTGTTTTTT. Translated: CASSLRYRTNEKLFF. The whole variable domain, remainder taken from reference TRBV28 and TRBJ1-4, is DVKVTQSSRYLVKRTGEKVFLECVQDMDHENMFWYRQDPGLGLRLIYFSYDVKMKEKGDIPEGYSVSREKKERFSLILESASTNQTSMYLCASSLRYRTNEKLFFGSGTQLSVL.